Below, 8 T cell receptor beta chains from the same sample are listed, as sequenced in a study of regulatory and conventional T cells in breast cancer. Using its own MiXCR run on the PCR reads, TCRdb lists one record per CDR3 protein. The table includes more than 15,000 distinct CDR3 sequences, approximately 35% detected once. The sequenced sample was conventional T cells from blood. The source of these receptors is a female donor in good health.

In its sample, this clonotype was seen a few times. The rearrangement joins TRBV6-5 to TRBJ2-2, with TRBD2 matching over 7 bases. This CDR3 has 13 amino acids. Germline trimming cut 5 bases from V and 6 bases from J; bases unmatched to any gene: 3. The germline V gene has CDR1 MNHEY and CDR2 SVGAGI. Here the CDR3 reads CASSKLAPGELFF. CDR3 in DNA: TGTGCCAGCAGTAAACTAGCGCCCGGGGAGCTGTTTTTT.

This clonotype was seen a few times. The rearrangement joins TRBV6-1 to TRBJ1-2; unclear D gene. Trimming took off 4 bases at V and 0 bases at J, with 6 bases between the two ends. Germline loops: CDR1 MNHNS, CDR2 SASEGT. CDR3 length: 13 residues. The CDR3 bases are TGTGCCAGCAGTGGAACAGCTAACTATGGCTACACCTTC. It encodes CASSGTANYGYTF.

This clonotype has more than one count but fewer than ten. The V gene is TRBV20-1, the J gene TRBJ2-5; perhaps TRBD2 as D (7 bases). The germline V gene encodes CDR1 DFQATT and CDR2 SNEGSKA (reference sequence). This CDR3 contains 14 residues. V was pared by 3 bases and J by 2 bases, with 13 bases between. As DNA, the CDR3 is TGCAGTGCTAGTAAGGGGGGGAGGCAAGAGACCCAGTACTTC. Encoded protein: CSASKGGRQETQYF.

V gene TRBV5-1 combines with J gene TRBJ2-3; 10 positions agree with TRBD2. J gave up 4 bases and V 7 bases, and 18 bases lay outside the gene matches. CDR1 and CDR2 from the germline V gene are SGHRS and YFSETQ. The CDR3 is made up of 18 amino acids. The CDR3, as DNA: TGCGCCAGCGGCCTCGGACTAGCGGATCTCCTTACTGCAGATACGCAGTATTTT. Amino acids: CASGLGLADLLTADTQYF.

This clonotype is medium-sized. The chain carries TRBV7-2 and TRBJ2-1; tentatively, D is TRBD1 or TRBD2 (5 bases each). CDR3 size: 15 residues. V was trimmed by 0 bases and J by 7 bases, leaving 13 bases between them. From germline, CDR1 is SGHTA and CDR2 FQGNSA. The CDR3 bases are TGTGCCAGCAGCTTAGCGGGGGTGGCCGGAAATGAGCAGTTCTTC. Its protein is CASSLAGVAGNEQFF. Drawing the rest from reference TRBV7-2 and TRBJ2-1, the complete variable domain is GAGVSQSPSNKVTEKGKDVELRCDPISGHTALYWYRQSLGQGLEFLIYFQGNSAPDKSGLPSDRFSAERTGGSVSTLTIQRTQQEDSAVYLCASSLAGVAGNEQFFGPGTRLTVL.

The chain recombines TRBV12-3 or TRBV12-4 with TRBJ2-3; 11 bases map to TRBD2. After removal of 5 bases from V and 2 bases from J, the junction contained 3 bases not matched to a gene. The CDR3 sequence is 15 residues long. This CDR3 reads CASSRLAGNTDTQYF. The CDR3 DNA sequence: TGTGCCAGCAGTAGACTAGCGGGAAACACAGATACGCAGTATTTT.

The rearrangement joins TRBV7-2 to TRBJ1-4, with 7 bases identical to TRBD1. Per the germline V gene, CDR1 is SGHTA and CDR2 is FQGNSA. The CDR3 has 15 amino acids. J lost 8 bases, V lost 2 bases, and 8 bases had no gene match. The CDR3 sequence is CASSLQGGVKEKLFF. The CDR3 coding sequence is TGTGCCAGCAGCTTACAGGGGGGGGTTAAGGAAAAACTGTTTTTT.

The rearrangement joins TRBV9 to TRBJ2-3; D is undetermined. This CDR3 is built from 13 residues. The germline V gene encodes CDR1 SGDLS and CDR2 YYNGEE. Trimming cost V 0 bases and J 4 bases, with 6 bases left between them. CDR3 sequence: CASSVENPDTQYF. CDR3 nucleotide sequence: TGTGCCAGCAGCGTAGAGAATCCAGATACGCAGTATTTT.